This note documents a single T cell receptor beta chain sequence. What it binds is not known. This entry belongs to a study of T cell responses to AZD1222 COVID-19 vaccine. Findings and limits, study-wide: Dominant at 160-218 and 743-854, vaccine-associated CD4 TCRs also spanned spike. Females made up more of the donors, who were largely white British, and clonal diversity may have come out too low.

Germline V CDR1 and CDR2: MDHEN, SYDVKM. Between the trimmed V and J ends, which lost 2 bases and 1 base, there was a span of 9 bases. The CDR3 extends over 15 amino acids. Sequenced by immunoSEQ multiplex PCR; TCRdb stores in-frame clones only, minus some. The sample carries 120,000 to 150,000 clones, around 89% recorded once. The source is an adult in good health. V is TRBV28 and J is TRBJ1-5; unclear D gene. The starting material was peripheral blood, obtained on day 0 of AZD1222 vaccination. CDR3 coding DNA: TGTGCCAGCAGTTTAAGAGGGATAAGCAATCAGCCCCAGCATTTT. It specifies CASSLRGISNQPQHF.